Listed below are T cell receptor beta chains from one sample, sequenced in a study of blood T cell repertoires in COVID-19. Profiling relied on immunoSEQ multiplex PCR, and the TCRdb table lists in-frame clones only, not all of them. The top ten hold roughly 7% of the sample, which has around 170,000 clones, about 82% seen once. Sequencing was carried out using peripheral blood. These receptor sequences come from a man aged 45-60 years with active or convalescent COVID-19. The CDR3 runs from the conserved cysteine through the conserved F or W. D genes are given only for firm matches. A clone size is listed for some rows: how often the clone was seen (once, few, many), or a class if it is expanded.

- - TRBJ1-1 TRBV7-3 CASSLIPITDSGPNTEAFF TGTGCCAGCAGCTTAATCCCAATAACCGACAGCGGGCCGAACACTGAAGCTTTCTTT
once TRBD1 TRBJ1-5 TRBV24-1 CATSDSTGGAGQPQHF TGTGCCACCAGTGATTCCACAGGGGGCGCCGGTCAGCCCCAGCATTTT
- TRBD2 TRBJ2-2 TRBV5-6 CASSLYAAGGAGELFF TGTGCCAGCAGCTTGTATGCAGCGGGAGGTGCCGGGGAGCTGTTTTTT
- TRBD2 TRBJ2-3 TRBV4-2 CASSRTSGGTDTQYF TGTGCCAGCAGCCGCACTAGCGGGGGCACAGATACGCAGTATTTT
- - TRBJ2-1 TRBV10-3 CAIKPSVSSYNEQFF TGTGCCATCAAACCTAGCGTTAGCTCCTACAATGAGCAGTTCTTC
- - TRBJ1-2 TRBV23-1 CASSQSRRTRGYGYTF TGCGCCAGCAGTCAATCGAGGAGAACAAGGGGGTATGGCTACACCTTC
- TRBD1 TRBJ1-6 TRBV4-2 CASSQTSWTGGNGSPLHF TGTGCCAGCAGCCAAACATCCTGGACAGGGGGAAATGGATCACCCCTCCACTTT
- TRBD1 TRBJ1-1 TRBV29-1 CSGRQGSGTEAFF TGCAGCGGCCGACAGGGGTCAGGTACTGAAGCTTTCTTT
- - TRBJ1-4 TRBV6-2/TRBV6-3 CASSWTGLNEKLFF TGTGCCAGCAGTTGGACGGGACTTAATGAAAAACTGTTTTTT
- - TRBJ2-7 TRBV9 CASSAQQSSYEQYF TGTGCCAGCAGCGCCCAACAGAGCTCCTACGAGCAGTACTTC
many - TRBJ1-1 TRBV4-3 CASSQDRSFEAFF TGCGCCAGCAGCCAAGATCGCAGTTTTGAAGCTTTCTTT
- TRBD1 TRBJ1-2 TRBV9 CASSPGGTPSRAYTF TGTGCCAGCAGCCCAGGGGGGACCCCTTCGCGGGCCTACACCTTC
- - TRBJ2-1 TRBV11-3 CASSLDAATSYNEQFF TGTGCCAGCAGCTTAGATGCGGCCACATCCTACAATGAGCAGTTCTTC
- - TRBJ1-5 TRBV7-9 CASSQNSNQPQHF TGTGCCAGCAGCCAGAATAGCAATCAGCCCCAGCATTTT
- TRBD1 TRBJ2-6 TRBV3-1/TRBV3-2 CASSHDRGTGANVLTF TGTGCCAGCAGCCACGACAGGGGAACGGGGGCCAACGTCCTGACTTTC
- TRBD2 TRBJ2-3 TRBV5-1 CASSFLAGAPDTQYF TGCGCCAGCAGCTTTCTAGCGGGAGCCCCAGATACGCAGTATTTT